What follows are 20 T cell receptor beta chains derived from one specimen sequenced in a study of blood T cell repertoires in COVID-19 (dated by TCRdb to 2019 to 2021). The library was obtained by the immunoSEQ multiplex PCR assay. TCRdb holds this immuneACCESS table with in-frame rearrangements only. Some clones are missing; in checked studies, unresolved V genes explain under half, and the rest has no known cause. In all, the sample holds around 130,000 clones, and around 85% of those were seen once. The biggest ten clones account for about 18% of the sample. Sequencing input: peripheral blood. The receptor source for this set is a woman aged 80 or over with acute or convalescent COVID-19.

The chain joins TRBV19 to TRBJ2-3; 9 positions agree with TRBD1. V shed 10 bases and J 7 bases; nucleotides not matched to a gene: 18. The CDR3 extends over 16 amino acids. The germline CDR1 and CDR2 sequences are LNHDA and SQIVND (reference sequence). Written as DNA, the CDR3 is TGTGCCACCAGCCCCCAGCCGGGACAGGGAGTAAATACGCAGTATTTT. Translation gives CATSPQPGQGVNTQYF.

This clone has a single count. The V and J genes are TRBV12-5 and TRBJ2-3, with D maybe TRBD1 (6 bases). This CDR3 is built from 16 residues. Germline V gene data show CDR1 as LGHNT and CDR2 as FRNRAP. V lost 1 base to trimming and J lost 8 bases, with 19 bases between them. The CDR3 spells CASGLASQGRGGTQYF. CDR3 sequence (DNA): TGTGCTAGTGGTTTGGCCTCCCAGGGGCGAGGAGGTACGCAGTATTTT.

This sequence joins TRBV27 and TRBJ2-7; maybe TRBD1 (6 bases). The CDR3 is 15 amino acids. Looked up from germline, CDR1 is MNHEY and CDR2 is SMNVEV (reference sequence). V was clipped by 0 bases and J by 7 bases, with 16 bases between them. Written as DNA, the CDR3 is TGTGCCAGCAGTTTATCCTCGGCAGGGGCCGGTGAGCAGTACTTC. This translates into CASSLSSAGAGEQYF.

The V gene is TRBV5-6, the J gene TRBJ2-5; D possibly corresponds to TRBD1 (5 bases). Trimming removed 0 bases from V and 3 bases from J, with 12 bases in between. Germline V gene sequence: CDR1 SGHDT, CDR2 YYEEEE. This CDR3 comprises 15 residues. The DNA of the CDR3 is TGTGCCAGCAGCTTGGTGGGGCGGATGAAAGAGACCCAGTACTTC. Translating gives CASSLVGRMKETQYF.

The CDR3 region is CASSYSGYRGNTEAFF. The CDR3 DNA follows: TGTGCCAGCAGTTACTCCGGATACCGGGGAAACACTGAAGCTTTCTTT. The chain uses TRBV6-5 and TRBJ1-1; D ambiguous. The CDR3 contains 16 residues. Trimming took 0 bases from V and 2 from J, leaving 13 bases between them. CDR1 and CDR2 from the germline V gene are MNHEY and SVGAGI.

The chain couples TRBV7-2 to TRBJ1-4; 7 bases match TRBD1. CDR1 is SGHTA and CDR2 is FQGNSA in the germline V gene. The V and J ends lost 6 bases and 5 bases, in that order; junction bases with no gene match: 6. The CDR3 spans 14 residues. DNA for the CDR3: TGTGCCAGCAGGCGGACAGGAAACAATGAAAAACTGTTTTTT. Translation: CASRRTGNNEKLFF.

The CDR3 bases are TGTGCCATCAAAGAGTCGCTTATCGGGAACACTGAAGCTTTCTTT. This gives the protein CAIKESLIGNTEAFF. The genes are TRBV6-6 and TRBJ1-1; no definite D call. The CDR3 extends over 15 amino acids. V lost 10 bases, J lost 1 base, and 19 bases lay in between. The germline V gene has CDR1 MNHNY and CDR2 SVGAGI (reference sequence).

The chain recombines TRBV15 with TRBJ1-2; D is uncertain. CDR1 is LNHNV and CDR2 is YYDKDF in the germline V gene (reference sequence). This CDR3 comprises 14 residues. The V end lost 1 base, the J end lost 0 bases, and 6 bases lay between the germline ends. The CDR3 region has the DNA TGTGCCACCAGCAGAGGGGCAGCTAACTATGGCTACACCTTC. Translation: CATSRGAANYGYTF.

The chain recombines TRBV7-2 with TRBJ2-7, with a tentative D call TRBD2 (6 bases). This CDR3 has 15 residues. Germline V lookup: CDR1 SGHTA, CDR2 FQGNSA. V was cut by 5 bases and J by 2 bases, with 16 bases left in between. DNA of the CDR3: TGTGCCAGCAGCGAGGCAGTGGGAGGAACCTACGAGCAGTACTTC. Translating gives CASSEAVGGTYEQYF.

The chain couples TRBV5-5 to TRBJ2-7; D possibly corresponds to TRBD2 (6 bases). Germline CDR1 and CDR2: SGHKS and YYEKEE (reference sequence). This CDR3 is 15 amino acids long. V lost 4 bases to trimming and J lost 4 bases, with 18 bases between them. CDR3 nucleotide sequence: TGTGCCAGCAGCCATCAGGTCGGGAGCGTGTACGAGCAGTACTTC. Translated, it gives CASSHQVGSVYEQYF.

The table lists this clone with a few counts. The V call is TRBV3-1 (or the pseudogene TRBV3-2), the J call TRBJ1-6, with D perhaps matching TRBD1 (5 bases). V lost 1 base to trimming and J lost 7 bases, with 14 bases between them. Germline V gene sequence: CDR1 LGHDT, CDR2 YNNKEL (reference sequence). The CDR3 is made up of 16 amino acids. The CDR3 loop reads CASSQGYGGENSPLHF. The CDR3, as DNA: TGTGCCAGCAGCCAAGGATACGGGGGGGAGAATTCACCCCTCCACTTT.

The J gene is TRBJ2-1, the V gene TRBV6-2 or TRBV6-3, with TRBD1 matching over 10 bases. Germline V lookup: CDR1 MNHEY, CDR2 SVGEGT. The CDR3 length is 14 residues. Trimming removed 5 bases from V and 5 bases from J; junction bases left unmatched: 3. The CDR3 sequence: CASSRDRGHNEQFF. The CDR3 nucleotides are TGTGCCAGCAGTCGGGACAGGGGACACAATGAGCAGTTCTTC.

The J gene is TRBJ2-7, the V gene TRBV27, with 12 bases matching TRBD2. The germline V gene encodes CDR1 MNHEY and CDR2 SMNVEV (reference sequence). The CDR3 runs 15 residues. Trimming cost V 4 bases and J 3 bases; bases outside gene matches: 4. The CDR3 region is CASSSLAGGLYEQYF. The CDR3 DNA is TGTGCCAGCAGTTCCCTAGCGGGAGGGCTCTACGAGCAGTACTTC.

The rearrangement links TRBV5-1 to TRBJ2-1; maybe TRBD2 (6 bases). CDR3 length: 15 residues. CDR1 SGHRS and CDR2 YFSETQ come from the germline V gene. V dropped 4 bases and J dropped 5 bases, with 16 bases sitting between them. CDR3 bases: TGCGCCAGCAGCACTGGGACTCCCCCAAACAATGAGCAGTTCTTC. Translated, it gives CASSTGTPPNNEQFF.

The rearrangement uses TRBV7-8 and TRBJ2-4; a possible D gene is TRBD2 (6 bases). Germline V gene data show CDR1 as SGHVS and CDR2 as FQNEAQ. The CDR3 sequence is 12 residues long. Trimming took 5 bases from V and 9 from J, leaving 11 bases between them. CDR3 sequence: CASSRRLGIQYF. In DNA form, the CDR3 reads TGTGCCAGCAGCCGACGACTAGGCATTCAGTACTTC.

The chain has TRBV11-2 and TRBJ2-5, with D maybe TRBD1 (5 bases). The germline V gene encodes CDR1 SGHAT and CDR2 FQNNGV. The CDR3 consists of 13 residues. V lost 3 bases and J lost 7, with 12 bases in between. This CDR3 is CASSFQGVGTQYF. The CDR3 DNA is TGTGCCAGCAGCTTCCAAGGGGTGGGGACCCAGTACTTC.

J is TRBJ2-5 and V is TRBV7-2; 10 bases fit TRBD2. Losses at the gene ends were 4 bases for V and 3 bases for J; bases not matched to a gene: 5. CDR3 size: 15 residues. CDR1 is SGHTA, CDR2 FQGNSA, per germline. The CDR3 sequence: CASSWSGGAEETQYF. The CDR3 bases are TGTGCCAGCAGCTGGAGCGGGGGGGCTGAAGAGACCCAGTACTTC.

This chain links TRBV11-2 with TRBJ2-7, with 12 bases aligning to TRBD1. V trimming: 4 bases; J trimming: 6 bases; junction bases outside the gene matches: 10. The CDR3 runs to 16 residues. Germline CDR1 reads SGHAT; CDR2 reads FQNNGV. The DNA of the CDR3 is TGTGCCAGCAGCTCAGAGACCGGGACAGGGGGCAGCGAGCAGTACTTC. This gives the protein CASSSETGTGGSEQYF.

The rearrangement links TRBV19 to TRBJ2-3; D is possibly TRBD1 (8 bases). This CDR3 contains 18 residues. V was trimmed by 4 bases and J by 3 bases, leaving 23 bases between them. Germline lookup yields CDR1 LNHDA and CDR2 SQIVND (reference sequence). The CDR3 region has the DNA TGTGCCAGTAGTAAAATGGACAGGGAGGGATATTGGACAGATACGCAGTATTTT. This encodes CASSKMDREGYWTDTQYF.

The chain employs TRBV30 and TRBJ1-2; tentative D call: TRBD1 (5 bases). Germline CDR1 GTSNPN, CDR2 SVGIG (reference sequence). Between the trimmed V and J ends, which lost 3 bases and 7 bases, there was a span of 15 bases. The CDR3 has 13 amino acids. CDR3 protein: CAWREGRQFGYTF. CDR3 in DNA: TGTGCCTGGAGGGAGGGCCGACAGTTTGGCTACACCTTC.